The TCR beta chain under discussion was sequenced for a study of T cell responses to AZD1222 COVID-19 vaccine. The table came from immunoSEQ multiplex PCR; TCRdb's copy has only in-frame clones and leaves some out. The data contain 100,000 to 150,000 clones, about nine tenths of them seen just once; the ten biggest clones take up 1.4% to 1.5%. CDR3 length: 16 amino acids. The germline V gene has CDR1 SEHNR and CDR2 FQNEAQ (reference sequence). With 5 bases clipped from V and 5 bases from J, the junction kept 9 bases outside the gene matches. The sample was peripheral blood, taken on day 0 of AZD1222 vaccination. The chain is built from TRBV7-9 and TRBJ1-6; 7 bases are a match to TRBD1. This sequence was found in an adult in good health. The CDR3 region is CASSPDEGADNSPLHF. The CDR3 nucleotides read TGTGCCAGCAGCCCCGACGAGGGGGCGGATAATTCACCCCTCCACTTT.